This record covers a single T cell receptor (beta chain). The data derive from a study of T cell changes during pregnancy in multiple sclerosis. There are 14 residues in the CDR3. Trimming cost V 4 bases and J 3 bases; bases outside gene matches: 2. Germline V gives CDR1 SGHRS, CDR2 YFSETQ. Sequencing was performed with immunoSEQ multiplex PCR; in TCRdb, only in-frame clones are kept and a portion is missing. The table has approximately 52,000 clones, 85% to 95% seen once. The specimen was CD4+ T cells from peripheral blood mononuclear cells, collected in the third trimester of pregnancy. The rearrangement uses TRBV5-1 and TRBJ2-2; 8 bases map to TRBD1. The clonotype originates from a female donor with multiple sclerosis, enrolled in a pregnancy study. In nucleotides, the CDR3 is TGCGCCAGCAGCCTGACAGGGGACACCGGGGAGCTGTTTTTT. It specifies CASSLTGDTGELFF. The variable domain in full, with the rest retrieved from reference TRBV5-1 and TRBJ2-2, is KAGVTQTPRYLIKTRGQQVTLSCSPISGHRSVSWYQQTPGQGLQFLFEYFSETQRNKGNFPGRFSGRQFSNSRSEMNVSTLELGDSALYLCASSLTGDTGELFFGEGSRLTVL.